This T cell receptor beta chain was recovered during a study of OX40 agonist ivuxolimab in advanced cancers. About the study: Ivuxolimab, an agonistic anti-OX40 (CD134) antibody, was given to patients. One patient with hepatocellular carcinoma and two with cutaneous melanoma, three in all, had partial responses. Overall study results and limits: Averaging showed that CD8+ T cells had more expanded clones than CD4+ did. Clonal expansion in partial responders at 0.1-3.0 mg/kg ranked among the lowest.

Data came from immunoSEQ multiplex PCR; TCRdb stores just in-frame clones and leaves some out. The top ten hold under 0.9% of the sample, which has some 67,000 clones, roughly 85% seen once. Note on this clone: What it recognizes is unknown.

CDR1 is ENHRY, CDR2 SYGVKD, per germline. The V end lost 7 bases, the J end lost 3 bases, and 9 bases lay between the germline ends. The CDR3 sequence is 13 residues long. The TCR originated in an adult with an advanced solid tumor such as melanoma, head and neck, liver or kidney cancer. The gene calls are TRBV10-3 and TRBJ2-2, with D possibly being TRBD2 (5 bases). The sequenced sample was CD4+ or CD8+ T cells sorted from blood, obtained in a trial of the OX40 agonist ivuxolimab. The CDR3 reads CAITSGYTGELFF. The CDR3 DNA reads as TGTGCCATCACAAGCGGTTACACCGGGGAGCTGTTTTTT.